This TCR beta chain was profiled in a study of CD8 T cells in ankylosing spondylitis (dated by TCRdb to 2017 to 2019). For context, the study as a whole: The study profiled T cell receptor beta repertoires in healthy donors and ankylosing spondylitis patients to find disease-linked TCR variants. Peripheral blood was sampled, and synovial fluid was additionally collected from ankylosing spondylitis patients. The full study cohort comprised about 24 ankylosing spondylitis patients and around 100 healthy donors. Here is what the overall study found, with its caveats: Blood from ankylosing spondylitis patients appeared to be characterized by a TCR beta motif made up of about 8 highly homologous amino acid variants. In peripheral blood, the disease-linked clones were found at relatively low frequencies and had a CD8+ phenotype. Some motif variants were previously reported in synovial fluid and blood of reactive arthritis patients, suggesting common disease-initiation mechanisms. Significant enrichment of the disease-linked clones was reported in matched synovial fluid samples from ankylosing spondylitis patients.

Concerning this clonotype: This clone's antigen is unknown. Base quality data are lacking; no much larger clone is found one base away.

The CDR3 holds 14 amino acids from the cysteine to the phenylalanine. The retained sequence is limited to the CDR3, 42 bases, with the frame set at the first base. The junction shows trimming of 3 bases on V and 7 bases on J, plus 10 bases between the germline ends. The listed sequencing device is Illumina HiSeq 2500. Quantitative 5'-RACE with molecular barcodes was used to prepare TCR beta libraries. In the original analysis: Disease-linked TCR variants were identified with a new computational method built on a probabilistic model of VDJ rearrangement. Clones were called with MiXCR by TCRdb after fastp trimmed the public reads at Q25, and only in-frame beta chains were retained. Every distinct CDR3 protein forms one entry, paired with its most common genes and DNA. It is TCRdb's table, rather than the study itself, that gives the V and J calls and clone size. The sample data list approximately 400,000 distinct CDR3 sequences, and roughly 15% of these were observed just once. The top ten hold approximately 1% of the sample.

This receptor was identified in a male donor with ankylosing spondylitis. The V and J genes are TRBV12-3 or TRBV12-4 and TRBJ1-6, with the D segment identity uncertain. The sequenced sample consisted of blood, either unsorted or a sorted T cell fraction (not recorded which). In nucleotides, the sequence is TGTGCCAGCAGTTTGGGGAAGGAAAATTCACCCCTCCACTTT. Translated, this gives CASSLGKENSPLHF.